This passage covers 4 T cell receptor beta chains from one sample sequenced in a study of response to subunit inactivated influenza vaccine. Using its own MiXCR run on the RT-PCR reads, TCRdb lists one record per CDR3 protein. Of 550,000 to 650,000 distinct CDR3 sequences in the sample, about 11% are singletons; the top ten hold about 9.4%. The sample in question was PBMCs from blood, obtained on the day of vaccination. These receptors originate from a man aged 45-65 years who received an inactivated influenza vaccine.

In its sample, this clonotype was seen a few times. The chain couples TRBV6-5 to TRBJ1-2, with 7 bases aligning to TRBD1. CDR3 length: 12 amino acids. Losses at the gene ends were 6 bases for V and 8 bases for J; bases not matched to a gene: 6. In germline, CDR1 is MNHEY, CDR2 SVGAGI. The CDR3 coding sequence is TGTGCCAGCAGGGACAGGTCGCGGGGCTACACCTTC. Its translation is CASRDRSRGYTF.

This clonotype was found once. V and J are TRBV3-1 and TRBJ2-2; TRBD2 might be the D (7 bases). The CDR3 sequence is 17 residues long. The germline gives CDR1 LGHDT, CDR2 YNNKEL (reference sequence). The V gene lost 11 bases and the J gene lost 6 bases, with 28 bases spanning the gap. The CDR3 sequence is CACSQDPPGGRAGELFF. Here the CDR3 DNA reads TGTGCCTGCTCCCAAGATCCTCCGGGGGGCAGGGCCGGGGAGCTGTTTTTT.

This clonotype occurred many times. One end of the junction varies from germline; a read error may be responsible. The chain couples TRBV7-7 to TRBJ2-1; tentative D call: TRBD2 (5 bases). The CDR3 covers 14 residues. Germline CDR1 and CDR2: SSHAT and FNYEAQ (reference sequence). The CDR3 region is CASTKGHGLNEQFF. DNA of the CDR3: TGTGCTAGCACCAAAGGCCACGGACTCAATGAGCAGTTCTTC.

This clonotype was counted ten times or more. This chain links TRBV4-1 with TRBJ2-7; 7 nucleotides align to TRBD2. Per the germline V gene, CDR1 is MGHRA and CDR2 is YSYEKL. CDR3 size: 14 residues. V was clipped by 6 bases and J by 4 bases; unmatched bases: 9. Written as DNA, the CDR3 is TGCGCCAGCAGTCCGCAGCGGGGATATTACGAGCAGTACTTC. Translated: CASSPQRGYYEQYF.